A single sample gave rise to the 11 T cell receptor beta chains below, sequenced in a study of cytomegalovirus exposure and HLA in healthy donors. The study ran its PCR with 60 Vbeta and 13 Jbeta primers. Repertoires were generated with immunoSEQ multiplex PCR, while TCRdb's copy carries only in-frame clones and drops some. The sample shows under 200,000 clones, around three quarters of them seen only once. Sequences were obtained from PBMCs. Every receptor here comes from a man aged 35-49 years in good health and CMV-seronegative.

The J gene is TRBJ1-5, the V gene TRBV12-5; 7 bases fit TRBD1. Trimming cost V 2 bases and J 4 bases; bases outside gene matches: 8. The CDR3 loop spans 16 amino acids. Germline CDR1 and CDR2: LGHNT and FRNRAP. CDR3 region: CASGLFFDRENQPQHF. In nucleotides, the CDR3 is TGTGCTAGTGGTTTGTTCTTCGACAGGGAAAATCAGCCCCAGCATTTT. The whole variable domain, remainder taken from reference TRBV12-5 and TRBJ1-5, is DARVTQTPRHKVTEMGQEVTMRCQPILGHNTVFWYRQTMMQGLELLAYFRNRAPLDDSGMPKDRFSAEMPDATLATLKIQPSEPRDSAVYFCASGLFFDRENQPQHFGDGTRLSIL.

V gene TRBV11-2 combines with J gene TRBJ1-2; 7 positions match TRBD1. The CDR3 extends over 13 amino acids. Germline lookup yields CDR1 SGHAT and CDR2 FQNNGV. The V and J ends lost 6 bases and 5 bases, in that order; junction bases with no gene match: 6. CDR3 DNA sequence: TGTGCCAGCAGTCCCGGGACAGCGTATGGCTACACCTTC. The encoded protein is CASSPGTAYGYTF.

The V and J genes are TRBV27 and TRBJ1-2; TRBD1 agrees at 10 bases. This CDR3 contains 16 residues. Germline V CDR1 and CDR2: MNHEY, SMNVEV (reference sequence). The trim removed 1 base at V and 4 bases at J, leaving 6 bases unmatched. The DNA for the CDR3 is TGTGCCAGCAGTTTATTGACAGGGGGCTTGGGCTATGGCTACACCTTC. Its protein is CASSLLTGGLGYGYTF.

The chain links TRBV19 to TRBJ1-6; D perhaps matches TRBD1 (5 bases). The V gene's germline CDR1 is LNHDA and CDR2 SQIVND (reference sequence). This CDR3 has 12 amino acids. V was shortened by 9 bases and J by 14 bases, with 17 bases between the two germline ends. The CDR3 nucleotides read TGTGCCAGCGCCTCAGGGAATGGGGCCCTCCACTTT. Translated, it gives CASASGNGALHF.

This clone was picked up one time. The chain combines TRBV7-2 with TRBJ2-1, with 13 bases aligning to TRBD2. This CDR3 is built from 15 residues. V trimming: 5 bases; J trimming: 8 bases; junction bases outside the gene matches: 6. CDR1 SGHTA and CDR2 FQGNSA come from the germline V gene. CDR3 nucleotide sequence: TGTGCCAGCAGCGCCGGACTAGCGGGAGTCGATGAGCAGTTCTTC. Amino acid sequence: CASSAGLAGVDEQFF.

Concerning this clone: The junction differs from germline at one of its ends, possibly a read error. V gene TRBV19 combines with J gene TRBJ2-7, with TRBD2 matching 12 bases. From germline, CDR1 is LNHDA and CDR2 SQIVND (reference sequence). The CDR3 is 15 residues long. CDR3 nucleotides: TGTGCAAGTAGTGTGGGACTAGCGGGCTCCTACGAGCAGTACTTC. Translating it yields CASSVGLAGSYEQYF.

This clone was seen just once. Other DNA sequences from this sample encode an identical CDR3 as well. This chain uses TRBV6-6 with TRBJ1-1, with a possible D match to TRBD1 (5 bases). CDR3 length: 12 residues. V dropped 5 bases and J dropped 5 bases, with 9 bases sitting between them. Germline V gives CDR1 MNHNY, CDR2 SVGAGI (reference sequence). CDR3: CASSAGGTEAFF. The DNA for the CDR3 is TGTGCCAGCAGTGCGGGGGGAACTGAAGCTTTCTTT.

The genes are TRBV4-1 and TRBJ1-1; TRBD1 aligns across 10 bases. This CDR3 has 16 residues. The V and J ends lost 4 bases and 2 bases, in that order; junction bases with no gene match: 7. The V gene's germline CDR1 is MGHRA and CDR2 YSYEKL. CDR3 nucleotides: TGCGCCAGCAGCCTGGGACAGGGGAGACTAAACACTGAAGCTTTCTTT. Translated: CASSLGQGRLNTEAFF.

The chain combines TRBV11-2 with TRBJ1-4; D uncertain. CDR3 length equals 14 residues. With 3 bases removed from V and 7 bases from J, the gap between germline ends came to 12 bases. Germline-derived CDR1 and CDR2 are SGHAT and FQNNGV. In DNA form, the CDR3 reads TGTGCCAGCAGCTTTAGTTTGGCGGGTGAAAAACTGTTTTTT. Amino acid sequence: CASSFSLAGEKLFF.

The CDR3 region is CASSQGGGDQPQHF. The CDR3 DNA is TGTGCCAGCAGCCAGGGAGGCGGGGATCAGCCCCAGCATTTT. The chain carries TRBV4-2 and TRBJ1-5, with D unresolved. Trimming removed 3 bases at V and 5 bases at J, with 11 bases between. Germline assignment: CDR1 LGHNA and CDR2 YNFKEQ. There are 14 residues in the CDR3.

The rearrangement joins TRBV5-1 to TRBJ1-4; tentatively, D is TRBD1 (5 bases). The germline CDR1 and CDR2 sequences are SGHRS and YFSETQ. V lost 2 bases and J 7 bases, leaving 15 bases between the germline ends. The CDR3 has 15 amino acids. Written as DNA, the CDR3 is TGCGCCAGCAGCTTCTACGCCGGGGGGAGTGAAAAACTGTTTTTT. Residues: CASSFYAGGSEKLFF.